This TCR beta chain was recovered during a study of T cell repertoires in cytomegalovirus infection. In TCRdb, the reads were re-called with MiXCR into one record per CDR3 protein. The table records some 120,000 distinct CDR3 sequences, 9.5% to 13% of them present only once. CDR3 length equals 14 residues. With 0 bases removed from V and 3 bases from J, the gap between germline ends came to 5 bases. Germline V gene sequence: CDR1 MGHRA, CDR2 YSYEKL. Ten or more counts support this clonotype. Antigen: not known. The sequencing input was PBMCs, sequenced either directly or after in vitro stimulation (not recorded which). V is TRBV4-1 and J is TRBJ2-2; D remains unclear. The origin of this receptor is a human donor in good health (CMV status not recorded). Some clones in this sample may be carry-over from other donors' samples. For the CDR3, the DNA is TGCGCCAGCAGCCAAGATTTGGACACCGGGGAGCTGTTTTTT. Protein sequence: CASSQDLDTGELFF.